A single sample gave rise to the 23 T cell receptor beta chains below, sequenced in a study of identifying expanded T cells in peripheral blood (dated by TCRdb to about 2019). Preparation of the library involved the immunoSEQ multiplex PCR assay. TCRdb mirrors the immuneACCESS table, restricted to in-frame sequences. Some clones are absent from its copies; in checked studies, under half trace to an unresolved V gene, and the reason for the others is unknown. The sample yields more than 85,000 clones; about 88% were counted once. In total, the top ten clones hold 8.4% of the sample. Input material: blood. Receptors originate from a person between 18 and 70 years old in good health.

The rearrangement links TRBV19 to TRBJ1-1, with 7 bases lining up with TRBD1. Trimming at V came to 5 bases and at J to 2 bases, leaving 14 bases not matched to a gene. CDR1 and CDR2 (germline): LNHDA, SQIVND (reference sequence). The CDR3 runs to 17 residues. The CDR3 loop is CASSVGAGQTLNTEAFF. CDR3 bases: TGTGCCAGTAGTGTGGGAGCGGGACAGACACTTAACACTGAAGCTTTCTTT.

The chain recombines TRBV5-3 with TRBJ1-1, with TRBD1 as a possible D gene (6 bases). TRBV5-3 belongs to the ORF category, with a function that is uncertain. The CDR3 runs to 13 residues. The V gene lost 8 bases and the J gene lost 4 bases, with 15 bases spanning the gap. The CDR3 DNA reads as TGTGCCAGGGGGGCCACCGGCGCCACTGAAGCTTTCTTT. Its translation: CARGATGATEAFF.

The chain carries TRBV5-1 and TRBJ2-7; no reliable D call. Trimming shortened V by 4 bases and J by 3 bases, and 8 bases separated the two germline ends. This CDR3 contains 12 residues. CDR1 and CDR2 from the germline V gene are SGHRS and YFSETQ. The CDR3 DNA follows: TGCGCCAGCAGCCAAAGTAACTACGAGCAGTACTTC. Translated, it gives CASSQSNYEQYF.

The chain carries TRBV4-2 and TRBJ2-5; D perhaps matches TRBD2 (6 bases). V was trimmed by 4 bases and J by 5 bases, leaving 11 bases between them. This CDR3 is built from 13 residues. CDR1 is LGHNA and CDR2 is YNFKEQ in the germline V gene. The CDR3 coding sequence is TGTGCCAGCAGCCCACGACTAGAGGAGACCCAGTACTTC. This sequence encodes CASSPRLEETQYF.

Here the CDR3 DNA reads TGTGCCAGCAGCGCGCTAGGGGGCGGCGAAAAACTGTTTTTT. Its translation is CASSALGGGEKLFF. The gene calls are TRBV7-6 and TRBJ1-4, with 7 bases matching TRBD1. J was trimmed by 8 bases and V by 5 bases; bases with no gene match: 8. The CDR3 covers 14 residues. The V gene's germline CDR1 is SGHVS and CDR2 FNYEAQ.

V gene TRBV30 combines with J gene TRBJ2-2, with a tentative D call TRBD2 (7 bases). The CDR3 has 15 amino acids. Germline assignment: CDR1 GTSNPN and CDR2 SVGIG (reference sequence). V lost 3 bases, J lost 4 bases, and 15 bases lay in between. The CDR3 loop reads CAWSLPGGRTGELFF. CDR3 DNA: TGTGCCTGGAGCCTTCCGGGGGGCCGCACCGGGGAGCTGTTTTTT.

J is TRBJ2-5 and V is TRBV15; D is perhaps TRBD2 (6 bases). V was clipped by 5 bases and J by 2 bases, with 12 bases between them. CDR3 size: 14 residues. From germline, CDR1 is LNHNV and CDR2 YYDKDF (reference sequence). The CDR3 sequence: CATSWTAGQETQYF. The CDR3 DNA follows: TGTGCCACCAGCTGGACTGCGGGACAAGAGACCCAGTACTTC.

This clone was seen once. The CDR3: CASSKGEGEALDEQYF. The CDR3 DNA sequence: TGTGCCAGCAGCAAAGGCGAAGGGGAGGCCCTGGACGAGCAGTACTTC. This rearrangement joins TRBV21-1 to TRBJ2-7; the table's D call, TRBD2, was not checked against the DNA. TRBV21-1 is annotated as a pseudogene. The CDR3 totals 16 residues.

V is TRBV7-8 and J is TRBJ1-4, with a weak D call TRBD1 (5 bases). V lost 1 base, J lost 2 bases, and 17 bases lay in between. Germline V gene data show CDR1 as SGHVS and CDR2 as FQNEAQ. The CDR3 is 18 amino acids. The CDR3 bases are TGTGCCAGCAGCTTAGTCGTCCGCTTGCAGGGCACTAATGAAAAACTGTTTTTT. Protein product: CASSLVVRLQGTNEKLFF.

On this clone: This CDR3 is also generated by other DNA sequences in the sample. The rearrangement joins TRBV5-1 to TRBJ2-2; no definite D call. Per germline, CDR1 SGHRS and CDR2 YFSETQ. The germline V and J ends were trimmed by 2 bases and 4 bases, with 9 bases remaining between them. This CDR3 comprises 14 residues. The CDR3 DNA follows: TGCGCCAGCAGCTTTCTGGTCGGCACCGGGGAGCTGTTTTTT. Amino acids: CASSFLVGTGELFF.

CDR3 sequence: CASSTYWTGGAGTEAFF. CDR3 bases: TGCGCCAGCAGCACATACTGGACAGGGGGCGCGGGGACTGAAGCTTTCTTT. The J gene is TRBJ1-1, the V gene TRBV5-1, with 11 bases fitting TRBD1. This CDR3 is 17 amino acids long. J gave up 5 bases and V 4 bases, and 13 bases lay outside the gene matches. Per germline, CDR1 SGHRS and CDR2 YFSETQ.

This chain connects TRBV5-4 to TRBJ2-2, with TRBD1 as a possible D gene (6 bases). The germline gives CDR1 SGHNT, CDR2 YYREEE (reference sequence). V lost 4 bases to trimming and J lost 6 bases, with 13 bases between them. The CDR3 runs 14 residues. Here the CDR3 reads CASSTQGHAGELFF. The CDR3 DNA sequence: TGTGCCAGCAGCACCCAGGGGCACGCCGGGGAGCTGTTTTTT. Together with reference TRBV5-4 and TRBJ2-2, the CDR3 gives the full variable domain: ETGVTQSPTHLIKTRGQQVTLRCSSQSGHNTVSWYQQALGQGPQFIFQYYREEENGRGNFPPRFSGLQFPNYSSELNVNALELDDSALYLCASSTQGHAGELFFGEGSRLTVL.

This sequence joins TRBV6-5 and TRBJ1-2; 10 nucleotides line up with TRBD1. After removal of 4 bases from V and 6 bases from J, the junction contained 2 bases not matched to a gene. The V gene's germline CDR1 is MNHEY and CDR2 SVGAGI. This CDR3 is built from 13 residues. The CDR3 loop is CASSWGQGNGYTF. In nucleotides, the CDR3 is TGTGCCAGCAGTTGGGGACAGGGGAATGGCTACACCTTC.

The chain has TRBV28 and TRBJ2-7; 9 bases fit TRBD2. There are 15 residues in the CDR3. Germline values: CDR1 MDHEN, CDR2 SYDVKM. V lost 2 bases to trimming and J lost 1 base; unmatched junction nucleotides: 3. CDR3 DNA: TGTGCCAGCAGTTTAATTAGCGGGAGTTCCTACGAGCAGTACTTC. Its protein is CASSLISGSSYEQYF.

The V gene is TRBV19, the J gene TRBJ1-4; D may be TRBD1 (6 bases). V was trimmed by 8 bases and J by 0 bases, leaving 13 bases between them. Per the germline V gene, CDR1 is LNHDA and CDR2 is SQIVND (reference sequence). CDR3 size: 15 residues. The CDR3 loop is CASLARGATNEKLFF. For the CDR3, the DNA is TGTGCCAGTCTCGCGAGGGGGGCAACTAATGAAAAACTGTTTTTT.

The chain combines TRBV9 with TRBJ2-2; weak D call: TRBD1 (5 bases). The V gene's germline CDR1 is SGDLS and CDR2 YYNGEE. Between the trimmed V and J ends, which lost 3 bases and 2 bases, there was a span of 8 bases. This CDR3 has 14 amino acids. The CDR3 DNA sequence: TGTGCCAGCAGCGCACAGGCAAACACCGGGGAGCTGTTTTTT. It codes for CASSAQANTGELFF.

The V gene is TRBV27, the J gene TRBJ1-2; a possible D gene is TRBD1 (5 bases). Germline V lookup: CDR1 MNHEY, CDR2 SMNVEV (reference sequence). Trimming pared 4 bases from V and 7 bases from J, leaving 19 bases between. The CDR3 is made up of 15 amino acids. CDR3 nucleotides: TGTGCCAGCAGTTCCCCCGGGGAGGGGCAAAGTGGCTACACCTTC. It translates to CASSSPGEGQSGYTF.

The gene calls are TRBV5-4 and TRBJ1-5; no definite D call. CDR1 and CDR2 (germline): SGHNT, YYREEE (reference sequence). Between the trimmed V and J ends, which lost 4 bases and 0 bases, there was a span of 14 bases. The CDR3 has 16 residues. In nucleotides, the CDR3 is TGTGCCAGCAGCGCTGAACCCGGTTATAGCAATCAGCCCCAGCATTTT. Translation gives CASSAEPGYSNQPQHF.

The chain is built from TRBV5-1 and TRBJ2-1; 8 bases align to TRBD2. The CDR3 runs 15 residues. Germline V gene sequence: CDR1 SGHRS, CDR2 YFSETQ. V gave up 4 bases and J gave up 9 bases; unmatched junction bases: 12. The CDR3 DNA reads TGCGCCAGCAGCCAAGGGGCCGGGGGGGACGGTGAGCAGTTCTTC. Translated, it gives CASSQGAGGDGEQFF.

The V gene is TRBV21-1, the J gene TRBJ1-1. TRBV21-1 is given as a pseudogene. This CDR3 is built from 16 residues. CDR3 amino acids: CASSKDWGYRNTEAFF. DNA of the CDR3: TGTGCCAGCAGCAAAGATTGGGGATATAGGAACACTGAAGCTTTCTTT.

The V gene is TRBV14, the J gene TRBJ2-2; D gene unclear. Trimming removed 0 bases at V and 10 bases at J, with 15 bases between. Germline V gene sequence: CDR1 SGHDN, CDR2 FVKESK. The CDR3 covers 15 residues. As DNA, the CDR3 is TGTGCCAGCAGCCAAGATCTGTTGCGAGGCACGGAGCTGTTTTTT. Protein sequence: CASSQDLLRGTELFF.

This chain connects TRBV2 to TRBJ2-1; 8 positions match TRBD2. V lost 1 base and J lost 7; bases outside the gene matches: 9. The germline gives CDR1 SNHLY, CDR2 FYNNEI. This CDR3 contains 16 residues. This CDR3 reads CASSEEGLVMGNEQFF. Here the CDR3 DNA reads TGTGCCAGCAGTGAAGAGGGACTAGTAATGGGGAATGAGCAGTTCTTC.

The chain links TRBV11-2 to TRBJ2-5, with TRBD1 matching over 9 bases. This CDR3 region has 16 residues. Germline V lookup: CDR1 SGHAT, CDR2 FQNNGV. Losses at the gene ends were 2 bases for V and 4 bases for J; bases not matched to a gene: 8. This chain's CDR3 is CASSLSGQGKVETQYF. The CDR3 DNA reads TGTGCCAGCAGCTTATCTGGACAGGGGAAAGTAGAGACCCAGTACTTC.